The clone carrying this T cell receptor (beta chain) has a count of ten or more. Amplification of TCR beta CDR3 regions was performed using RNA transcripts as template. The TCR CDR3 was amplified in a first-round RT-PCR using the HTBI primer set. TCRdb itself ran the multiplex PCR reads through MiXCR, one entry per CDR3 protein. Of about 400,000 distinct CDR3 sequences listed, roughly 15% are singletons. Thyroid ultrasound and orbital computed tomography, with clinical symptoms and serum thyroxine and TRAb, informed diagnoses. The source of the PBMCs was 10 ml of fresh peripheral blood. This sample was taken from a study of T cells in Graves' hyperthyroidism and ophthalmopathy. Study overall: Prior to any treatment, at the point of initial diagnosis, peripheral blood was collected.

CDR3 size: 13 residues. CDR1 and CDR2 (germline): SNHLY, FYNNEI. The germline V and J ends were trimmed by 8 bases and 7 bases, with 17 bases remaining between them. The sample comprised blood. V is TRBV2 and J is TRBJ2-5; D may be TRBD2 (5 bases). The sequence came from a woman aged 60-75 years with Graves' ophthalmopathy. The CDR3 nucleotides read TGTGCCAGCTCCATGGCAGCCGAGGGGACCCAGTACTTC. Protein sequence: CASSMAAEGTQYF. The variable domain in full, completed from reference TRBV2 and TRBJ2-5, reads EPEVTQTPSHQVTQMGQEVILRCVPISNHLYFYWYRQILGQKVEFLVSFYNNEISEKSEIFDDQFSVERPDGSNFTLKIRSTKLEDSAMYFCASSMAAEGTQYFGPGTRLLVL.